This T cell receptor beta chain comes out of a study of T cells after posttransplantation cyclophosphamide. This clone was counted many times. Its antigen is currently unknown. Sequencing used immunoSEQ multiplex PCR; TCRdb keeps in-frame clones, though not all of them. In total the sample includes about 2,100 clones, none of them seen once. The CDR3 is 13 amino acids. CDR1 is SGHVS and CDR2 is FNYEAQ in the germline V gene. Trimming took off 5 bases at V and 3 bases at J, with 11 bases between the two ends. The study, taken as a whole, reports: Blood and skin or GI T cell repertoires showed limited TRB overlap. TRB clonality was highly associated with recipient CMV seropositivity and reactivation.

Treatment was busulfan-fludarabine conditioning, a marrow graft, and cyclophosphamide on days +3 and +4. V and J are TRBV7-6 and TRBJ2-7, with D uncertain. This TCR came from a female patient aged 60 or older who received an allogeneic stem cell transplant from a related donor and was CMV-positive. Some T cells may be graft donor cells. Here the sequenced sample was PBMCs, taken 86 days after allogeneic stem cell transplant with posttransplant cyclophosphamide. In DNA form, the CDR3 reads TGTGCCAGCAGCAAGGGTCATTACTACGAGCAGTACTTC. It is translated as CASSKGHYYEQYF.